One and the same sample provided the 18 T cell receptor beta chains below, sequenced in a study of a mutant IDH1 vaccine in newly diagnosed glioma. Antigen specificity for these receptors is unknown. Method: immunoSEQ multiplex PCR; TCRdb's copy keeps in-frame clones and lacks some. The sample lists tens of thousands of clones; around 77% were seen once. Time point in this sample: week 11, during vaccination. The vaccine gave 300 ug of a 20-mer mutant IDH1 peptide subcutaneously per dose. Here the sequenced sample was PBMCs, taken from a glioma patient whose treatment included an IDH1 peptide vaccine. The receptors were sampled from a woman aged 18-29 years with glioma.

The chain is built from TRBV19 and TRBJ1-5; 10 nucleotides match TRBD1. With 5 bases clipped from V and 5 bases from J, the junction kept 12 bases outside the gene matches. Germline V lookup: CDR1 LNHDA, CDR2 SQIVND (reference sequence). The CDR3 covers 17 residues. CDR3 sequence: CASSAKGTGDWHQPQHF. CDR3 bases: TGTGCCAGTAGTGCCAAGGGGACAGGGGACTGGCATCAGCCCCAGCATTTT.

Only one count was recorded for this clone. The chain employs TRBV15 and TRBJ1-1, with a weak D call TRBD1 (5 bases). V dropped 3 bases and J dropped 7 bases, with 12 bases sitting between them. In germline, CDR1 is LNHNV, CDR2 YYDKDF (reference sequence). The CDR3 is 13 amino acids. The CDR3: CATSSYRGSEAFF. The CDR3 bases are TGTGCCACCAGCAGTTACCGGGGGAGTGAAGCTTTCTTT.

The chain recombines TRBV27 with TRBJ2-7, with 9 bases that match TRBD1. The CDR3 has 16 residues. J was trimmed by 1 base and V by 6 bases; bases with no gene match: 10. Germline V gene data show CDR1 as MNHEY and CDR2 as SMNVEV (reference sequence). CDR3 residues: CASRDLLGQGSYEQYF. The CDR3 region has the DNA TGTGCCAGCAGGGACCTGTTGGGACAGGGATCCTACGAGCAGTACTTC.

The V call is TRBV30, the J call TRBJ1-6; TRBD1 aligns across 8 bases. V dropped 5 bases and J dropped 3; count of bases not matched to a gene: 3. This CDR3 is 14 amino acids long. Germline CDR1 is GTSNPN and CDR2 is SVGIG (reference sequence). The CDR3 reads CAWRTGIYNSPLHF. CDR3 nucleotides: TGTGCCTGGCGGACAGGGATCTATAATTCACCCCTCCACTTT.

The J gene is TRBJ2-1, the V gene TRBV6-1; no definite D call. CDR3 length: 16 amino acids. Germline loops: CDR1 MNHNS, CDR2 SASEGT. Deletions cut 1 base from V and 2 bases from J, with 12 bases between. The chain's CDR3 is CASSEDARDPYNEQFF. As DNA, the CDR3 is TGTGCCAGCAGTGAAGACGCCCGCGACCCCTACAATGAGCAGTTCTTC.

This chain connects TRBV9 to TRBJ2-7; 12 bases fit TRBD2. Trimming cost V 0 bases and J 6 bases; bases outside gene matches: 7. Germline loops: CDR1 SGDLS, CDR2 YYNGEE. The CDR3 contains 16 residues. CDR3 sequence: CASSVGLAGAGGEQYF. CDR3 DNA: TGTGCCAGCAGCGTAGGACTAGCGGGAGCGGGTGGCGAGCAGTACTTC.

This clone appeared a few times. The chain employs TRBV7-2 and TRBJ2-2; 9 bases match TRBD2. Germline V CDR1 and CDR2: SGHTA, FQGNSA. The CDR3 contains 15 residues. The trim removed 4 bases at V and 1 base at J, leaving 1 base unmatched. CDR3: CASSSSGVNTGELFF. CDR3 in DNA: TGTGCCAGCAGCTCTAGCGGGGTGAACACCGGGGAGCTGTTTTTT.

V usage is TRBV6-6 and J usage is TRBJ1-5; D not certain. Germline CDR1 reads MNHNY; CDR2 reads SVGAGI (reference sequence). The CDR3 length is 15 residues. V was cut by 0 bases and J by 5 bases, with 11 bases left in between. DNA of the CDR3: TGTGCCAGCAGTTACTCAGGCGGGCTATATCAGCCCCAGCATTTT. This encodes CASSYSGGLYQPQHF.

J is TRBJ1-3 and V is TRBV18; D is unclear. The length of the CDR3 is 16 residues. V shed 3 bases and J shed 0 bases, with 12 bases lying between them. Germline V lookup: CDR1 KGHSH, CDR2 LQKENI. The DNA of the CDR3 is TGTGCCAGCTCACCGTCGACCACTCCCTCTGGAAACACCATATATTTT. Translating gives CASSPSTTPSGNTIYF.

This chain connects TRBV2 to TRBJ2-3, with a possible D match to TRBD2 (7 bases). V lost 3 bases and J lost 4, with 14 bases in between. The germline gives CDR1 SNHLY, CDR2 FYNNEI. The CDR3 loop spans 15 amino acids. The chain's CDR3 is CASSDGGARADTQYF. For the CDR3, the DNA is TGTGCCAGCAGTGATGGGGGGGCGCGAGCAGATACGCAGTATTTT.

The rearrangement links TRBV9 to TRBJ2-5; either TRBD1 or TRBD2 may fit D (7 bases each). V was pared by 4 bases and J by 4 bases, with 17 bases between. Looked up from germline, CDR1 is SGDLS and CDR2 is YYNGEE. This CDR3 comprises 15 residues. The CDR3 DNA reads as TGTGCCAGCAGCTCCCAGGGGGGGGACTCAGAGACCCAGTACTTC. Translating it yields CASSSQGGDSETQYF.

Notes on this clone: One end of the junction varies from germline; a read error may be responsible. In the same sample, other DNA sequences code for this CDR3. The V gene is TRBV7-7, the J gene TRBJ2-2, with D unresolved. This CDR3 contains 13 residues. Germline assignment: CDR1 SSHAT and CDR2 FNYEAQ (reference sequence). DNA for the CDR3: TGTGCTAGCAGTCTAAAGGGTACCGGGGAGCTGTTTTTT. Protein product: CASSLKGTGELFF.

The rearrangement joins TRBV6-1 to TRBJ2-1, with 9 bases fitting TRBD2. The CDR3 is made up of 15 amino acids. V lost 6 bases, J lost 4 bases, and 7 bases stayed unmatched. Germline V gives CDR1 MNHNS, CDR2 SASEGT. This CDR3 reads CASRRGGADYNEQFF. The CDR3 bases are TGTGCCAGCAGACGCGGGGGGGCCGATTACAATGAGCAGTTCTTC.

J is TRBJ2-5 and V is TRBV10-2; D is ambiguous. The CDR3 runs 11 residues. Trimming cost V 5 bases and J 5 bases, with 6 bases left between them. Germline V gene sequence: CDR1 WSHSY, CDR2 SAAADI. The CDR3 loop is CASSLTETQYF. As DNA, the CDR3 is TGCGCCAGCAGTCTCACGGAGACCCAGTACTTC.

This chain uses TRBV28 with TRBJ1-4; D unresolved. V gave up 1 base and J gave up 4 bases, with 10 bases separating them. The CDR3 is made up of 15 amino acids. Germline V gene data show CDR1 as MDHEN and CDR2 as SYDVKM. CDR3 region: CASSLSVIGNEKLFF. CDR3 bases: TGTGCCAGCAGTTTATCAGTGATAGGTAATGAAAAACTGTTTTTT. Supplemented by reference TRBV28 and TRBJ1-4, the full variable domain reads DVKVTQSSRYLVKRTGEKVFLECVQDMDHENMFWYRQDPGLGLRLIYFSYDVKMKEKGDIPEGYSVSREKKERFSLILESASTNQTSMYLCASSLSVIGNEKLFFGSGTQLSVL.

V gene TRBV6-1 combines with J gene TRBJ1-5; 9 bases are a match to TRBD1. Germline CDR1 reads MNHNS; CDR2 reads SASEGT. Trimming at V came to 7 bases and at J to 3 bases, leaving 7 bases not matched to a gene. The CDR3 loop spans 15 amino acids. The CDR3 loop is CASIVQGAINQPQHF. CDR3 sequence (DNA): TGTGCCAGCATCGTACAGGGGGCTATCAATCAGCCCCAGCATTTT.

The rearrangement links TRBV5-1 to TRBJ2-3, with 15 bases fitting TRBD2. CDR1 is SGHRS, CDR2 YFSETQ, per germline. The J segment lost 2 bases and the V segment lost 1 base, leaving 11 bases of the junction unmatched. CDR3 length equals 20 residues. The CDR3 bases are TGCGCCAGCAGCTTGTCCGGGACTAGCGGGAGGTGGGCCTACACAGATACGCAGTATTTT. Amino acid sequence: CASSLSGTSGRWAYTDTQYF. Together with reference TRBV5-1 and TRBJ2-3, the CDR3 gives the full variable domain: KAGVTQTPRYLIKTRGQQVTLSCSPISGHRSVSWYQQTPGQGLQFLFEYFSETQRNKGNFPGRFSGRQFSNSRSEMNVSTLELGDSALYLCASSLSGTSGRWAYTDTQYFGPGTRLTVL.

This clone has only a few counts. The V and J genes are TRBV4-1 and TRBJ1-5, with 7 positions matching TRBD1. V trimming: 3 bases; J trimming: 7 bases; junction bases outside the gene matches: 9. Per germline, CDR1 MGHRA and CDR2 YSYEKL. This CDR3 spans 15 amino acids. In DNA form, the CDR3 reads TGCGCCAGCAGCCATGTAAGACAGGGAAGACAGCCCCAGCATTTT. Translation gives CASSHVRQGRQPQHF.